This TCR beta chain emerged from a study of response to subunit inactivated influenza vaccine (dated by TCRdb to the late 2010s). Context from the whole study: Deep quantitative T cell receptor repertoire profiling was used in the study to track responses to a trivalent subunit inactivated influenza vaccine. Study-level results and caveats: The authors proposed that each seasonal influenza vaccination may bring in only a limited number of new T cells.

This clonotype was observed a handful of times. There is no known antigen for this receptor. Base qualities are not recorded, but no much larger clone differs from it by a single base. Trimming leaves V shorter by 6 bases and J shorter by 7 bases, with the junction holding 11 bases beyond the gene matches. CDR1 and CDR2 are read off the germline V gene (reference sequence) as DFQATT and SNEGSKA. The cysteine opens and the phenylalanine closes a CDR3 of 16 amino acids. Only the CDR3 portion is preserved as DNA: 48 bases, with reading frame beginning at the first base. Receptor amplification or capture employed RT-PCR. TCRdb shows the sequencer as Illumina HiSeq 2500. TCRdb itself trimmed the public reads at Q25 with fastp, ran MiXCR and retained productive beta chains. One record per CDR3 amino acid sequence lists the most common genes and DNA. In all, the sample holds some 500,000 distinct CDR3 sequences, and roughly 23% of those were seen once. The leading ten clones occupy about 1.9% of the sample.

The sequence links TRBV20-1 to TRBJ2-3; TRBD2 agrees with 15 junctional bases. The material sequenced was CD4+ T cells sorted from PBMCs, taken approximately 5 days after vaccination. The TCR was taken from a man aged 50 or older who received an inactivated influenza vaccine. Donor details come from another sample of the same person, matched by shared clones. The CDR3 has the sequence CSAAGLAGGIRNTQYF. DNA sequence: TGCAGTGCCGCAGGACTAGCGGGGGGGATTAGAAATACGCAGTATTTT.